This record covers a single TCR beta chain. This entry belongs to a study of blood T cell repertoires in COVID-19. The germline V gene encodes CDR1 KGHDR and CDR2 SFDVKD. Trimming removed 1 base at V and 7 bases at J, with 9 bases between. The CDR3 is 13 amino acids. Only in-frame clones appear in the TCRdb table, and some are missing; sequencing was by immunoSEQ multiplex PCR. The repertoire holds approximately 200,000 clones, with 75% to 90% as singletons. The receptor comes from a woman under 30 in a cohort exposed to, infected with or recovered from COVID-19 (not recorded which). Sequenced input: PBMCs or T cells enriched from blood (not recorded which). V and J are TRBV24-1 and TRBJ1-1; a weak D match, TRBD1 (5 bases). This CDR3 is CATSDFKQGEAFF. DNA of the CDR3: TGTGCCACCAGTGATTTTAAGCAGGGTGAAGCTTTCTTT.